This is a list of T cell receptor beta chains from one sample in a study of T cells in Graves' hyperthyroidism and ophthalmopathy. TCRdb analysed the multiplex PCR reads with MiXCR anew, one entry per CDR3 protein. The table shows fewer than 350,000 distinct CDR3 sequences, with 15% to 20% occurring only once. Specimen: blood. Receptor source: a woman in her thirties or forties with Graves' ophthalmopathy. CDR3s leave out the opening cysteine and the closing phenylalanine or tryptophan. The order of the fields is V gene, D gene, CDR3 protein. A D gene is named only where the DNA matches it firmly.

>TRBV11-2|TRBD1
ASSWRDRGRGYGYT
>TRBV11-2|.
ASSFPSNEQY
>TRBV13|TRBD1
ASTTGAPYNSPLH
>TRBV6-1|.
ASHTPGGTQY
>TRBV6-2/TRBV6-3|TRBD1
ASDRANTEAF
>TRBV29-1|.
SVETSSTRHGYEQY
>TRBV12-3/TRBV12-4|.
ASSLMADTNYGYT
>TRBV6-1|.
ASSQQDSEAF
>TRBV11-2|.
ASSFGRRTWAYEQY
>TRBV28|TRBD1
ASSFVTGAYEQS
>TRBV6-1|.
ASSESDTNTGELF
>TRBV20-1|TRBD2
SAREAGTSGRLQETQY
>TRBV13|.
ASSLGLGVLARRYEQY
>TRBV7-2|.
ASSLAFGGGTEAF
>TRBV6-2/TRBV6-3|.
ASINPGGNTEAF
>TRBV18|TRBD2
ASSPLLTSGTYEQY
>TRBV10-3|.
AISDSLRTGETQY
>TRBV3-1|TRBD1
ASSQVSDRGYEQY
>TRBV5-1|.
ASGNPGSGNTIY
>TRBV20-1|.
SARQGNQGF
>TRBV4-1|.
ASSQSGQGRSEQY
>TRBV10-1|.
ASSRGGPQETQY
>TRBV6-5|.
ASSSPTTDTEAF
>TRBV6-5|.
ASSYVEFSTGELF
>TRBV15|.
ATSPGGPYEQY
>TRBV28|.
ASGTLMNTEAF
>TRBV27|.
ARATQGKEPQY
>TRBV12-3/TRBV12-4|.
ASSSDTGLGTQY
>TRBV15|.
ATSRDGTRVYEQY
>TRBV12-3/TRBV12-4|TRBD1
ASSLLTGDGYT
>TRBV7-8|.
VSSLANIPQEPQH
>TRBV28|.
ASSSPRLLNTEAF
>TRBV7-9|TRBD2
ASSLRLAGAVETQY
>TRBV6-5|TRBD2
ASSLQGGSEQY
>TRBV7-8|.
ASSFGGPNEQY
>TRBV27|.
ASSFVSRANTEAF
>TRBV7-2|TRBD1
ASRPDRVGNTIY
>TRBV7-8|.
ASSSVPKETQY
>TRBV4-1|TRBD1
ASSPDRTGANTGELF
>TRBV20-1|.
SAPGYPAQQY
>TRBV28|.
ASRVRGLYEQY
>TRBV29-1|.
SGSGVQETQY
>TRBV27|.
ASSLDSRPYNSPLH
>TRBV7-2|.
ASSLAVPGDEQY
>TRBV6-1|TRBD2
ASTETSPNLVQY
>TRBV20-1|.
SATGTGNTEAF
>TRBV6-5|.
ASRVSDTSYQETQY
>TRBV13|.
ASSLSQRYNSPLH
>TRBV20-1|TRBD2
SAARTSGPPSREQY
>TRBV10-3|TRBD2
AIRDTSGSSYEQY
>TRBV29-1|.
SVGTSSNQPQH
>TRBV11-2|TRBD1
ASSYRPGQPSEQY
>TRBV7-7|TRBD1
ASSDREGQPQH
>TRBV12-3/TRBV12-4|.
ASSFFTGQDQPQH